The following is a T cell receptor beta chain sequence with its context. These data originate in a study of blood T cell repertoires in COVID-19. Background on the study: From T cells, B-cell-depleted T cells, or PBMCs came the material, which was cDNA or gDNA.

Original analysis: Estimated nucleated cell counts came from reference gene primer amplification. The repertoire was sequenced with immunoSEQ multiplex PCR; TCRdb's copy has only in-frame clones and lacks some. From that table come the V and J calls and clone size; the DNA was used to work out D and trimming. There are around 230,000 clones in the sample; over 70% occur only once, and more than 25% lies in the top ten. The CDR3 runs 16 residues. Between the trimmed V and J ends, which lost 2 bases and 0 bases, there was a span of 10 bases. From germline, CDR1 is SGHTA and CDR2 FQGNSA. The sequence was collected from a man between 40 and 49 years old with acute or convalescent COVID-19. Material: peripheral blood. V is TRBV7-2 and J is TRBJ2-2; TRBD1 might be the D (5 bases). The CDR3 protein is CASSLMRQPNTGELFF. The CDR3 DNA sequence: TGTGCCAGCAGCTTAATGAGACAGCCGAACACCGGGGAGCTGTTTTTT.